The 21 T cell receptor beta chains listed next were all sequenced from one sample in a study of T cells in Graves' hyperthyroidism and ophthalmopathy. The TCR beta CDR3 regions underwent amplification using RNA transcripts as the source. The HTBI primer set served for first-round RT-PCR of the TCR CDR3. TCRdb ran MiXCR on the multiplex PCR reads and lists one entry per CDR3 protein. The sample carries 550,000 to 800,000 distinct CDR3 sequences, less than 20% recorded once. What was sequenced was blood. Source of these receptors: a man aged 18 to 30 with Graves' hyperthyroidism.

This clonotype has more than one count but fewer than ten. The chain recombines TRBV19 with TRBJ1-1; possible D gene TRBD1, 5 bases. Germline V CDR1 and CDR2: LNHDA, SQIVND (reference sequence). Trimming pared 3 bases from V and 5 bases from J, leaving 22 bases between. This CDR3 has 17 residues. The chain's CDR3 is CASSILRDVATGTEAFF. The CDR3 DNA reads as TGTGCCAGTAGTATCCTCCGGGACGTAGCCACTGGGACTGAAGCTTTCTTT.

This clonotype was recorded a few times. The rearrangement uses TRBV29-1 and TRBJ2-7; TRBD2 matches 12 bases. CDR3 length equals 13 residues. Germline CDR1 is SQVTM and CDR2 is ANQGSEA. The J segment lost 5 bases and the V segment lost 7 bases, leaving 6 bases of the junction unmatched. The chain's CDR3 is CSAASGRAHEQYF. For the CDR3, the DNA is TGCAGCGCGGCTAGCGGGAGGGCCCACGAGCAGTACTTC.

In its sample, this clonotype was seen a few times. The chain carries TRBV28 and TRBJ1-2; 9 nucleotides line up with TRBD1. The CDR3 totals 12 residues. Trimming took 7 bases from V and 5 from J; bases not matched to a gene: 2. Germline V gene lookup returns CDR1 MDHEN and CDR2 SYDVKM. The CDR3 DNA is TGTGCCAGCAACAGGGGGCTTTATGGCTACACCTTC. This encodes CASNRGLYGYTF.

The chain links TRBV19 to TRBJ1-1, with TRBD1 identical over 8 bases. J was trimmed by 5 bases and V by 4 bases; bases with no gene match: 6. CDR1 LNHDA and CDR2 SQIVND come from the germline V gene (reference sequence). CDR3 size: 14 residues. The CDR3: CASSSTGGRTEAFF. For the CDR3, the DNA is TGTGCCAGTAGTAGTACAGGGGGAAGGACTGAAGCTTTCTTT.

The chain uses TRBV27 and TRBJ2-7; D is undetermined. Germline V gene data show CDR1 as MNHEY and CDR2 as SMNVEV (reference sequence). Trimming removed 6 bases from V and 6 bases from J, with 15 bases in between. The CDR3 extends over 13 amino acids. The CDR3 loop reads CASRPSVPGEQYF. Written as DNA, the CDR3 is TGTGCCAGCAGGCCTAGTGTCCCGGGCGAGCAGTACTTC.

The gene calls are TRBV6-2 or TRBV6-3 and TRBJ1-1; no clear D. The CDR3 covers 14 residues. Germline loops: CDR1 MNHEY, CDR2 SVGEGT. The ends were cut back, 7 bases at V and 1 base at J, with 13 bases in the middle. CDR3 nucleotides: TGTGCCAGCACCCCGGGTTCTGGGAACACTGAAGCTTTCTTT. It encodes CASTPGSGNTEAFF.

This clonotype was seen more than once but under ten times. The chain employs TRBV11-2 and TRBJ2-7, with D unclear. The CDR3 spans 14 residues. V gave up 5 bases and J gave up 0 bases, with 11 bases separating them. Germline V gene lookup returns CDR1 SGHAT and CDR2 FQNNGV. CDR3 amino acids: CASSPVEYSYEQYF. In DNA, the CDR3 is TGTGCCAGCAGCCCAGTCGAATACTCCTACGAGCAGTACTTC.

The chain has TRBV18 and TRBJ1-1, with D perhaps matching TRBD1 (5 bases). Germline lookup yields CDR1 KGHSH and CDR2 LQKENI. Trimming shortened V by 9 bases and J by 10 bases, and 18 bases separated the two germline ends. The CDR3 has 12 residues. The CDR3 region is CARLNGAERAFF. The CDR3 nucleotides are TGTGCCAGACTAAATGGGGCCGAAAGAGCTTTCTTT. The complete variable domain, with remaining parts taken from reference TRBV18 and TRBJ1-1, reads NAGVMQNPRHLVRRRGQEARLRCSPMKGHSHVYWYRQLPEEGLKFMVYLQKENIIDESGMPKERFSAEFPKEGPSILRIQQVVRGDSAAYFCARLNGAERAFFGQGTRLTVV.

This chain links TRBV9 with TRBJ2-5; D not resolved. Trimming cost V 3 bases and J 2 bases, with 14 bases left between them. The germline V gene has CDR1 SGDLS and CDR2 YYNGEE. The CDR3 consists of 15 residues. CDR3: CASSASIGIQETQYF. CDR3 sequence (DNA): TGTGCCAGCAGCGCCTCCATAGGGATACAAGAGACCCAGTACTTC. The full variable domain, its missing parts supplied by reference TRBV9 and TRBJ2-5, is DSGVTQTPKHLITATGQRVTLRCSPRSGDLSVYWYQQSLDQGLQFLIQYYNGEERAKGNILERFSAQQFPDLHSELNLSSLELGDSALYFCASSASIGIQETQYFGPGTRLLVL.

This clonotype has ten or more counts. The chain employs TRBV12-3 or TRBV12-4 and TRBJ1-5; D ambiguous. With 3 bases removed from V and 7 bases from J, the gap between germline ends came to 13 bases. This CDR3 is built from 14 residues. The CDR3 coding sequence is TGTGCCAGCAGTTTTGATGGGGTCTGGCAGCCCCAGCATTTT. This sequence encodes CASSFDGVWQPQHF.

This clonotype was recorded many times. The chain uses TRBV2 and TRBJ1-1; 7 bases map to TRBD1. The germline gives CDR1 SNHLY, CDR2 FYNNEI. CDR3 length: 13 residues. Germline trimming cut 2 bases from V and 10 bases from J; bases unmatched to any gene: 7. This chain's CDR3 is CASSELQGSRAFF. The CDR3 DNA reads as TGTGCCAGCAGTGAATTACAGGGGAGTAGAGCTTTCTTT.

This clonotype was seen only a few times. V and J are TRBV7-3 and TRBJ2-1; 9 positions match TRBD2. After removal of 5 bases from V and 5 bases from J, the junction contained 4 bases not matched to a gene. The CDR3 totals 14 residues. Germline-derived CDR1 and CDR2 are SGHTA and FQGTGA. CDR3: CASSGTSKNNEQFF. As DNA, the CDR3 is TGTGCCAGCAGCGGGACTAGCAAAAACAATGAGCAGTTCTTC.

This clonotype was counted ten times or more. V is TRBV3-1 and J is TRBJ2-7; D uncertain. The CDR3 has 15 residues. Trimming stripped 1 base from V and 7 bases from J, with 17 bases between. Germline CDR1 LGHDT, CDR2 YNNKEL (reference sequence). The CDR3 nucleotides are TGTGCCAGCAGCCAAGGCGGCGGAGCCCCTTGGGAGCAGTACTTC. Its protein is CASSQGGGAPWEQYF.

This clonotype has more than one count but fewer than ten. The chain employs TRBV19 and TRBJ2-2; 7 bases are shared with TRBD1. The CDR3 covers 15 residues. V lost 10 bases, J lost 3 bases, and 11 bases stayed unmatched. The germline V gene encodes CDR1 LNHDA and CDR2 SQIVND (reference sequence). This CDR3 reads CATGARQGYTGELFF. DNA for the CDR3: TGTGCCACAGGGGCGCGACAGGGTTACACCGGGGAGCTGTTTTTT.

In its sample, this clonotype was seen many times. The V call is TRBV11-2, the J call TRBJ2-6; D unresolved. V lost 2 bases and J 0 bases, leaving 11 bases between the germline ends. CDR3 length equals 17 residues. Per germline, CDR1 SGHAT and CDR2 FQNNGV. The CDR3 coding sequence is TGTGCCAGCAGCTTAAGATTAAGGGACTCTGGGGCCAACGTCCTGACTTTC. Translating gives CASSLRLRDSGANVLTF.

This clonotype was counted at least ten times. This chain uses TRBV12-3 or TRBV12-4 with TRBJ1-1; no reliable D call. Between the trimmed V and J ends, which lost 6 bases and 12 bases, there was a span of 11 bases. The length of the CDR3 is 10 residues. Written as DNA, the CDR3 is TGTGCCAGCAGCCGAGTTGTAACTTTCTTT. The encoded protein is CASSRVVTFF.

Many counts were recorded for this clonotype. The V and J genes are TRBV6-1 and TRBJ2-7; D gene unclear. The CDR3 has 12 amino acids. Trimming removed 1 base at V and 0 bases at J, with 1 base between. Germline V CDR1 and CDR2: MNHNS, SASEGT. The CDR3 here is CASSEVSYEQYF. CDR3 DNA sequence: TGTGCCAGCAGTGAAGTCTCCTACGAGCAGTACTTC.

The V gene is TRBV2, the J gene TRBJ2-7; D remains ambiguous. From germline, CDR1 is SNHLY and CDR2 FYNNEI. The CDR3 is 14 amino acids. V dropped 4 bases and J dropped 2 bases, with 12 bases sitting between them. This chain's CDR3 is CASSGGFGAYEQYF. CDR3 DNA: TGTGCCAGCAGTGGTGGATTTGGGGCCTACGAGCAGTACTTC. Based on the CDR3 plus reference TRBV2 and TRBJ2-7, the full variable domain is EPEVTQTPSHQVTQMGQEVILRCVPISNHLYFYWYRQILGQKVEFLVSFYNNEISEKSEIFDDQFSVERPDGSNFTLKIRSTKLEDSAMYFCASSGGFGAYEQYFGPGTRLTVT.

The chain uses TRBV5-1 and TRBJ1-5; 9 bases agree with TRBD1. CDR3 length equals 15 residues. Germline assignment: CDR1 SGHRS and CDR2 YFSETQ. V dropped 9 bases and J dropped 5; count of bases not matched to a gene: 12. The CDR3 protein is CANEPDRGRDQPQHF. In DNA, the CDR3 is TGCGCCAACGAGCCGGACAGGGGAAGGGATCAGCCCCAGCATTTT.

The table lists this clonotype with many counts. The chain carries TRBV7-9 and TRBJ2-2; D remains unclear. The CDR3 is 16 amino acids. Germline CDR1 is SEHNR and CDR2 is FQNEAQ (reference sequence). V lost 5 bases, J lost 2 bases, and 15 bases lay in between. The CDR3, as DNA: TGTGCCAGCAGCCAATCGCGTAGACAAAACACCGGGGAGCTGTTTTTT. Translated, it gives CASSQSRRQNTGELFF.

CDR3 DNA sequence: TGTGCCAGCAGTTTCTCGGGACGCGAGCAGTACTTC. Its protein is CASSFSGREQYF. The chain has TRBV12-3 or TRBV12-4 and TRBJ2-7; the D call may be TRBD1 or TRBD2 (5 bases each). The CDR3 spans 12 residues. The V end was cut by 3 bases, the J end by 6 bases, with 9 bases between.